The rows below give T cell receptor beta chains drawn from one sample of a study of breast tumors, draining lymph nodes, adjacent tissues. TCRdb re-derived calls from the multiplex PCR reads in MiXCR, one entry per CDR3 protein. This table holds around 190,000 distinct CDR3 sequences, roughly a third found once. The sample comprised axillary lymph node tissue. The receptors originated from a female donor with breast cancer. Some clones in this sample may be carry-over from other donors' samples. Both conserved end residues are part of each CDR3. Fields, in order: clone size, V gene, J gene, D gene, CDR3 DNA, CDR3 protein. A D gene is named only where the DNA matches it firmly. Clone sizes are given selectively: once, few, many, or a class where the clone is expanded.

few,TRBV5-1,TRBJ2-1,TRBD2,TGCGCCAGCCGCCCAAGCCGGGGCGGGGGGCCTGAAGATGAGCAGTTCTTC,CASRPSRGGGPEDEQFF
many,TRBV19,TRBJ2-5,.,TGTGCCAGTAGTATATCAGGGATATGGGGATTGGAGACCCAGTACTTC,CASSISGIWGLETQYF
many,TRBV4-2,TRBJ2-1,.,TGTGCCAGCAGCCAAGAGGAGGACCGACCCTACAATGAGCAGTTCTTC,CASSQEEDRPYNEQFF
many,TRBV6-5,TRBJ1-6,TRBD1,TGTGCCAGCAGAGGGACAGGGGGTTCACCCCTCCACTTT,CASRGTGGSPLHF
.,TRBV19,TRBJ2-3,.,TGTGCCAGTAGTCCTCTCGATGCGGGGGCAGGTATGAATGAGCAGTATTTT,CASSPLDAGAGMNEQYF
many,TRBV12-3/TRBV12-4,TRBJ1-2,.,TGTGCCAGCAGTTTCTCAGGGGATGGCTACACCTTC,CASSFSGDGYTF
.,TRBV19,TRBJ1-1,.,TGTGCCAGTAGTTGGAGGGGGGCGAACACTGAAGCTTTCTTT,CASSWRGANTEAFF
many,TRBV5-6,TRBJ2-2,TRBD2,TGTGCCAGCAGCCTCAGGGCTCTAGCGGGTACCGGGGAGCTGTTTTTT,CASSLRALAGTGELFF
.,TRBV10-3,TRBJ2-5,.,TGTGCCATCAGACCTACACAAGAGACCCAGTACTTC,CAIRPTQETQYF
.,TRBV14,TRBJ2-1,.,TGTGCCAGCAGCCAAGATCGACGGTTCGACTTCGTGCAGTTCTTC,CASSQDRRFDFVQFF
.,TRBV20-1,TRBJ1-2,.,TGCAGTGCTATCATCGGGACTAGCGGCTCCTATGGCTACACCTTC,CSAIIGTSGSYGYTF
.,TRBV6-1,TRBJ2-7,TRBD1,TGTGCCAGCAGTGAAATCTGGCAGGGGGCCTACGAGCAGTACTTC,CASSEIWQGAYEQYF
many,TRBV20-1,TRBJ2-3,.,TGCAGTGCAGTCCAACTAGCTAATACGCAGTATTTT,CSAVQLANTQYF
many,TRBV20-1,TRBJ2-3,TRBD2,TGCAGTGCTAGAACCCCTAGCGGGAGCCCAGATACGCAGTATTTT,CSARTPSGSPDTQYF
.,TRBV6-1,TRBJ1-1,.,TGTGCCAGCAGGAGGGGGGGGTTTATGAACACTGAAGCTTTCTTT,CASRRGGFMNTEAFF
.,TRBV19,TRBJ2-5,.,TGTGCCAATAGAAACCGTAGTATGGCCCAGTACTTC,CANRNRSMAQYF
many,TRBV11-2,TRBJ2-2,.,TGTGCCAGCAGCTTAGTTCCCACCGGGGAGCTGTTTTTT,CASSLVPTGELFF
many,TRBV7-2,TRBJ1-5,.,TGTGCCAGCAGCCCGCACAGGGATTACAGTCAGCCCCAGCATTTT,CASSPHRDYSQPQHF
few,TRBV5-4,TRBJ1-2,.,TGTGCCAGCAGCCAGGGCACAGCGAACTATGGCTACACCTTC,CASSQGTANYGYTF
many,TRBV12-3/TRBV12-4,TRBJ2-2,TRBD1,TGTGCCAGCAGCCCGGGGACAGGGGGCACCGGGGAGCTGTTTTTT,CASSPGTGGTGELFF
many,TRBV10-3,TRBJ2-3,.,TGTGCCATCAGTGAGTTAACAGGTTCGGATACGCAGTATTTT,CAISELTGSDTQYF
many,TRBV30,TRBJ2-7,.,TGTGCCTGGAGTGTACCGCCATTCTACGAGCAGTACTTC,CAWSVPPFYEQYF
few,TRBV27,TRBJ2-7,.,TGTGCCAGCAGTTCCCTTCTCCGAGGTACCTACGAGCAGTACTTC,CASSSLLRGTYEQYF
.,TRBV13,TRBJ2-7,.,TGTGCCAGCGGGGGGGCCTCCTACGAGCAGTACTTC,CASGGASYEQYF
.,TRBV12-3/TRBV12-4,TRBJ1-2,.,TGTGCCAGCACCCACCCGGGACACTCTGGCTACACCTTC,CASTHPGHSGYTF
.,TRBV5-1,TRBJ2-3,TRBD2,TGCGCCAGCAGCTTGGAGCGGGGGGTTGGGGAGCAGTATTTT,CASSLERGVGEQYF
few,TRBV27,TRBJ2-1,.,TGTGCCAGCAGTCCTACCGGGTCTCCCAGGGACTTC,CASSPTGSPRDF
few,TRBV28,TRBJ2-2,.,TGTGCCAGCAGTTTGCGCTCCACCGGGGAGCTGTTTTTT,CASSLRSTGELFF
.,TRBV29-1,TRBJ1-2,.,TGCAGCCAAGAAGTGATGGAACGATGGGTAACCTATGGCTACACCTTC,CSQEVMERWVTYGYTF
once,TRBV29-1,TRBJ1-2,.,TGCAGCGTCCGAGCGGCAGTCATTAACTATGGCTACACCTTC,CSVRAAVINYGYTF
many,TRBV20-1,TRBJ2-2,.,TGCAGTGCTAGGACAGCCCGAGAGGAGCTGTTTTTT,CSARTAREELFF
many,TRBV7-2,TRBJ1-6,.,TGTGCCAGCAGCCTCCAAGGGGGGGGCGATTCACCCCTCCACTTT,CASSLQGGGDSPLHF
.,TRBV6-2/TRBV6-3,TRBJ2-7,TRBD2,TGTGCCAGCACCGAACAAGTAGCGGGACTTTTCGCAGAGCAGTACTTC,CASTEQVAGLFAEQYF
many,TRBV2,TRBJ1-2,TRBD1,TGTGCCAGCAGTGAAGCGCAGGGGGTCAACTATGGCTACACCTTC,CASSEAQGVNYGYTF
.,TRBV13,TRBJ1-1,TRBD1,TGTGCCAGCAGACAGAGGACAGGGGCGAACACTGAAGCTTTCTTT,CASRQRTGANTEAFF
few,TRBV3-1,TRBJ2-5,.,TGTGCCAGCAGCCAAGCCGGCCAAGAGACCCAGTACTTC,CASSQAGQETQYF
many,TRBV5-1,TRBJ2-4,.,TGCGCCAGCAGCTTGGCCATCAGGAGCCAAAACATTCAGTACTTC,CASSLAIRSQNIQYF
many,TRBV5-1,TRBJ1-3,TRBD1,TGCGCCAGCAGCCGAGGGACAGGGGGACTATACTCTGGAAACACCATATATTTT,CASSRGTGGLYSGNTIYF
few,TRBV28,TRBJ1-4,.,TGTGCCAGCAGTCCCGGGGGGCTACTATCAAATGAAAAACTGTTTTTT,CASSPGGLLSNEKLFF
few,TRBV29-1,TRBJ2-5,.,TGCAGCGCCCGAGGGGAAGGGACCCAGTACTTC,CSARGEGTQYF
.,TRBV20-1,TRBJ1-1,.,TGCAGTGCTATGGAGGACAAGGACACTGAAGCTTTCTTT,CSAMEDKDTEAFF
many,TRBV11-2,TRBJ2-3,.,TGTGCCAGCAGCTTATCGTCGATCAGCACAGATACGCAGTATTTT,CASSLSSISTDTQYF
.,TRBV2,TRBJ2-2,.,TGTGCCAGCAGTGAACAGGGTGGAAGGGGGGAGCTGTTTTTT,CASSEQGGRGELFF
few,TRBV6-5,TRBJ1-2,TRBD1,TGTGCCAGCAGTTACTCTTTAGGGGGCGCTGACTATGGCTACACCTTC,CASSYSLGGADYGYTF
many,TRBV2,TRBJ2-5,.,TGTGCCAGCAGTGCGACCTGGGAGACCCAGTACTTC,CASSATWETQYF
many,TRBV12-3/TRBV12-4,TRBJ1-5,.,TGTGCCAGCAGTTTTTGGGGGTGGGAACAGCCCCAGCATTTT,CASSFWGWEQPQHF
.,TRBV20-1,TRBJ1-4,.,TGCAGTGCCCACCGGGCCGAAAAACTGTTTTTT,CSAHRAEKLFF
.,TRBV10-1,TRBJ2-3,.,TGCGCCAGCAGTGAGTTACGCGGGGCTCCCGATACGCAGTATTTT,CASSELRGAPDTQYF
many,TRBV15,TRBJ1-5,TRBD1,TGTGCCACCAGCACAAACAGGGGCGGCGGACAGCCCCAGCATTTT,CATSTNRGGGQPQHF
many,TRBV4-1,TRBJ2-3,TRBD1,TGCGCCAGCAGCCAAGATAGACAGGGAACAGATACGCAGTATTTT,CASSQDRQGTDTQYF
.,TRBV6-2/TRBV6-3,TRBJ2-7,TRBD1,TGTGCCAGCAGTCACGAGGACAGGGTCCACGAGCAGTACTTC,CASSHEDRVHEQYF
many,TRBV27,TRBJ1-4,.,TGTGCCAGCAGTTTAGGTCAGAATAATGAAAAACTGTTTTTT,CASSLGQNNEKLFF
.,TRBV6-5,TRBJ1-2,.,TGTGCCAGCAGGGCCCCACGAGGTTGGGGGGTATACTATGGCTACACCTTC,CASRAPRGWGVYYGYTF
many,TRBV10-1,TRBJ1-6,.,TGCGCCAGCAGTGACAGGCCCTATAATTCACCCCTCCACTTT,CASSDRPYNSPLHF
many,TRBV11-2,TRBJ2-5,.,TGTGCCAGCAGCTTAGATATTCAGTTATGGGAGACCCAGTACTTC,CASSLDIQLWETQYF
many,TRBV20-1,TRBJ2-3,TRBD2,TGCAGTGCTACAGAGCGGGGGAGCACAGATACGCAGTATTTT,CSATERGSTDTQYF
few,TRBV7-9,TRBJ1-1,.,TGTGCCAGCAGACAAGTCGTGGTGGGCACTGAAGCTTTCTTT,CASRQVVVGTEAFF
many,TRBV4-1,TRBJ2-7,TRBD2,TGCGCCAGCAGCCAAGGGGGGGGTGGCGAGCAGTACTTC,CASSQGGGGEQYF